Shown below are 11 T cell receptor beta chains from a single sample sequenced in a study of shared clonotypes between healthy human individuals. TCRdb's copy holds only in-frame clones and misses some; the assay was immunoSEQ multiplex PCR. The sample carries 2.3 million or so clones, over 85% recorded once. The sample was naive CD4+ T cells from PBMCs. As for subset: CD45RA+ positively selected. Every receptor here comes from a man younger than 35 in good health. Some clones in this sample may be carry-over from other donors' samples.

The V gene is TRBV2, the J gene TRBJ2-3, with D possibly being TRBD2 (6 bases). Per germline, CDR1 SNHLY and CDR2 FYNNEI. The CDR3 is made up of 15 amino acids. The ends were cut back, 6 bases at V and 3 bases at J, with 16 bases in the middle. As DNA, the CDR3 is TGTGCCAGCAGATCTTTCGGAGGGTGGACAGATACGCAGTATTTT. It is translated as CASRSFGGWTDTQYF. Combining the CDR3 with reference TRBV2 and TRBJ2-3 gives the whole variable domain EPEVTQTPSHQVTQMGQEVILRCVPISNHLYFYWYRQILGQKVEFLVSFYNNEISEKSEIFDDQFSVERPDGSNFTLKIRSTKLEDSAMYFCASRSFGGWTDTQYFGPGTRLTVL.

This chain joins TRBV28 and TRBJ2-2, with a tentative D call TRBD2 (5 bases). V lost 10 bases to trimming and J lost 2 bases, with 11 bases between them. The CDR3 contains 13 residues. Germline loops: CDR1 MDHEN, CDR2 SYDVKM. In nucleotides, the CDR3 is TGTGCCAACCGGGATCAAAACACCGGGGAGCTGTTTTTT. Protein sequence: CANRDQNTGELFF.

This chain connects TRBV5-1 to TRBJ1-1, with TRBD1 matching 9 bases. J gave up 1 base and V 3 bases, and 13 bases lay outside the gene matches. The CDR3 is made up of 18 amino acids. Germline V CDR1 and CDR2: SGHRS, YFSETQ. The CDR3, as DNA: TGCGCCAGCAGCTCGGGACGACAGGGGGACCCGCCGAACACTGAAGCTTTCTTT. Protein sequence: CASSSGRQGDPPNTEAFF.

On this clone: Other DNA variants within this sample encode the same CDR3. The V call is TRBV5-1, the J call TRBJ2-5, with D possibly matching TRBD1 (5 bases). V was pared by 2 bases and J by 1 base, with 9 bases between. CDR1 is SGHRS, CDR2 YFSETQ, per germline. There are 14 residues in the CDR3. The CDR3 reads CASSFRQIQETQYF. CDR3 coding DNA: TGCGCCAGCAGCTTTCGACAGATCCAAGAGACCCAGTACTTC.

For this clone: Within the sample, other DNA sequences also encode this same CDR3. This chain joins TRBV6-5 and TRBJ2-5, with D possibly matching TRBD1 (5 bases). The CDR3 totals 14 residues. Germline assignment: CDR1 MNHEY and CDR2 SVGAGI. Trimming left V 2 bases short and J 1 base short, with 8 bases between. CDR3 bases: TGTGCCAGCAGTTACGGGGCGTCCCAAGAGACCCAGTACTTC. Amino acids: CASSYGASQETQYF.

V gene TRBV10-3 combines with J gene TRBJ1-2; TRBD1 might be the D (5 bases). The CDR3 is 12 residues long. Trimming stripped 10 bases from V and 7 bases from J, with 16 bases between. CDR1 and CDR2 (germline): ENHRY, SYGVKD. CDR3 DNA: TGTGCCACGACGAGTGGGGGGGGTGGCTACACCTTC. It yields the protein CATTSGGGGYTF.

The chain links TRBV6-4 to TRBJ2-6, with D perhaps assigned TRBD1 or TRBD2 (6 bases each). Trimming cost V 3 bases and J 4 bases, with 13 bases left between them. The length of the CDR3 is 16 residues. In germline, CDR1 is MRHNA, CDR2 SNTAGT. DNA of the CDR3: TGTGCCAGCAGTGAATCTGGGGGGCGAGGGGCCAACGTCCTGACTTTC. Protein product: CASSESGGRGANVLTF.

The chain links TRBV6-5 to TRBJ1-1; 8 nucleotides match TRBD1. The ends lost 6 bases at V and 3 bases at J; junction bases unmatched: 12. The CDR3 is 16 residues long. CDR1 is MNHEY, CDR2 SVGAGI, per germline. The CDR3 DNA sequence: TGTGCCAGCAGCTACAGACAGGGGCGAGGGGACACTGAAGCTTTCTTT. It encodes CASSYRQGRGDTEAFF.

The chain links TRBV20-1 to TRBJ2-1, with no clear D. CDR1 and CDR2 (germline): DFQATT, SNEGSKA (reference sequence). V lost 6 bases, J lost 10 bases, and 10 bases lay in between. The CDR3 runs to 10 residues. The DNA for the CDR3 is TGCAGTGCCTTGGTTGGCGAGCAGTTCTTC. Protein: CSALVGEQFF.

V gene TRBV28 combines with J gene TRBJ2-7, with 13 positions matching TRBD2. The CDR3 runs to 15 residues. Germline CDR1 MDHEN, CDR2 SYDVKM. The trim removed 7 bases at V and 3 bases at J, leaving 6 bases unmatched. CDR3 coding DNA: TGTGCCAGCACCAGACTAGCGGGAGGTGTCTACGAGCAGTACTTC. Amino acids: CASTRLAGGVYEQYF. Supplemented by reference TRBV28 and TRBJ2-7, the full variable domain reads DVKVTQSSRYLVKRTGEKVFLECVQDMDHENMFWYRQDPGLGLRLIYFSYDVKMKEKGDIPEGYSVSREKKERFSLILESASTNQTSMYLCASTRLAGGVYEQYFGPGTRLTVT.

The chain has TRBV29-1 and TRBJ2-5; D not certain. Trimming left V 4 bases short and J 3 bases short, with 9 bases between. This CDR3 contains 12 residues. Germline loops: CDR1 SQVTM, CDR2 ANQGSEA. The CDR3 reads CSVGFRKETQYF. In nucleotides, the CDR3 is TGCAGCGTTGGGTTCCGTAAAGAGACCCAGTACTTC. Variable domain in full (rest from reference TRBV29-1 and TRBJ2-5): SAVISQKPSRDICQRGTSLTIQCQVDSQVTMMFWYRQQPGQSLTLIATANQGSEATYESGFVIDKFPISRPNLTFSTLTVSNMSPEDSSIYLCSVGFRKETQYFGPGTRLLVL.